This is a list of T cell receptor beta chains from one sample in a study of shared clonotypes between healthy human individuals. Clones were sequenced by immunoSEQ multiplex PCR, and TCRdb holds only the in-frame ones, with some missing. The data show millions of clones, roughly 95% seen once. Sample: naive CD8+ T cells sorted from blood. These receptors all come from a man younger than 30 in good health. Each CDR3 is given with its conserved first and last residue.

j_call: TRBJ1-2
v_call: TRBV28
cdr3_aa: CASSFLVGGGQGFAFVYGYTF

j_call: TRBJ2-3
v_call: TRBV7-2
cdr3_aa: CASSLVLAGVRDTQYF

j_call: TRBJ2-7
v_call: TRBV4-1
cdr3_aa: CASSQEVAGGGNEQYF

j_call: TRBJ2-7
v_call: TRBV9
cdr3_aa: CASSGSSYEQYF

j_call: TRBJ2-7
v_call: TRBV6-1
cdr3_aa: CASSETWGYYEQYF

j_call: TRBJ1-2
v_call: TRBV6-5
cdr3_aa: CASSYGTALNYGYTF

j_call: TRBJ2-7
v_call: TRBV13
cdr3_aa: CASSFRGSYEQYF

j_call: TRBJ2-5
v_call: TRBV5-5
cdr3_aa: CASSLYGRESGKETQYF

j_call: TRBJ1-2
v_call: TRBV29-1
cdr3_aa: CSVVTGTDYGYTF

j_call: TRBJ2-1
v_call: TRBV7-2
cdr3_aa: CASSLVPWTSGSPHNEQFF

j_call: TRBJ2-7
v_call: TRBV9
cdr3_aa: CASSVMDGHYEQYF

j_call: TRBJ1-2
v_call: TRBV7-9
cdr3_aa: CASSLGPTGYGYGYTF

j_call: TRBJ2-3
v_call: TRBV18
cdr3_aa: CASSPPFGPMGTQYF

j_call: TRBJ2-2
v_call: TRBV5-1
cdr3_aa: CASSLGLAGNTGELFF

j_call: TRBJ1-3
v_call: TRBV30
cdr3_aa: CAWEGTGNTIYF

j_call: TRBJ2-1
v_call: TRBV5-1
cdr3_aa: CASSFTGTGGNEQFF

j_call: TRBJ2-7
v_call: TRBV10-1
cdr3_aa: CASSGVQGANEQYF

j_call: TRBJ2-5
v_call: TRBV4-2
cdr3_aa: CASSQEYAGEEETQYF

j_call: TRBJ1-6
v_call: TRBV6-5
cdr3_aa: CASSYGSGGGSPLHF

j_call: TRBJ2-7
v_call: TRBV6-5
cdr3_aa: CASSYVQGGYEQYF

j_call: TRBJ2-7
v_call: TRBV5-4
cdr3_aa: CASSLNFDLGEQYF

j_call: TRBJ2-5
v_call: TRBV30
cdr3_aa: CAWRSRGRETQYF